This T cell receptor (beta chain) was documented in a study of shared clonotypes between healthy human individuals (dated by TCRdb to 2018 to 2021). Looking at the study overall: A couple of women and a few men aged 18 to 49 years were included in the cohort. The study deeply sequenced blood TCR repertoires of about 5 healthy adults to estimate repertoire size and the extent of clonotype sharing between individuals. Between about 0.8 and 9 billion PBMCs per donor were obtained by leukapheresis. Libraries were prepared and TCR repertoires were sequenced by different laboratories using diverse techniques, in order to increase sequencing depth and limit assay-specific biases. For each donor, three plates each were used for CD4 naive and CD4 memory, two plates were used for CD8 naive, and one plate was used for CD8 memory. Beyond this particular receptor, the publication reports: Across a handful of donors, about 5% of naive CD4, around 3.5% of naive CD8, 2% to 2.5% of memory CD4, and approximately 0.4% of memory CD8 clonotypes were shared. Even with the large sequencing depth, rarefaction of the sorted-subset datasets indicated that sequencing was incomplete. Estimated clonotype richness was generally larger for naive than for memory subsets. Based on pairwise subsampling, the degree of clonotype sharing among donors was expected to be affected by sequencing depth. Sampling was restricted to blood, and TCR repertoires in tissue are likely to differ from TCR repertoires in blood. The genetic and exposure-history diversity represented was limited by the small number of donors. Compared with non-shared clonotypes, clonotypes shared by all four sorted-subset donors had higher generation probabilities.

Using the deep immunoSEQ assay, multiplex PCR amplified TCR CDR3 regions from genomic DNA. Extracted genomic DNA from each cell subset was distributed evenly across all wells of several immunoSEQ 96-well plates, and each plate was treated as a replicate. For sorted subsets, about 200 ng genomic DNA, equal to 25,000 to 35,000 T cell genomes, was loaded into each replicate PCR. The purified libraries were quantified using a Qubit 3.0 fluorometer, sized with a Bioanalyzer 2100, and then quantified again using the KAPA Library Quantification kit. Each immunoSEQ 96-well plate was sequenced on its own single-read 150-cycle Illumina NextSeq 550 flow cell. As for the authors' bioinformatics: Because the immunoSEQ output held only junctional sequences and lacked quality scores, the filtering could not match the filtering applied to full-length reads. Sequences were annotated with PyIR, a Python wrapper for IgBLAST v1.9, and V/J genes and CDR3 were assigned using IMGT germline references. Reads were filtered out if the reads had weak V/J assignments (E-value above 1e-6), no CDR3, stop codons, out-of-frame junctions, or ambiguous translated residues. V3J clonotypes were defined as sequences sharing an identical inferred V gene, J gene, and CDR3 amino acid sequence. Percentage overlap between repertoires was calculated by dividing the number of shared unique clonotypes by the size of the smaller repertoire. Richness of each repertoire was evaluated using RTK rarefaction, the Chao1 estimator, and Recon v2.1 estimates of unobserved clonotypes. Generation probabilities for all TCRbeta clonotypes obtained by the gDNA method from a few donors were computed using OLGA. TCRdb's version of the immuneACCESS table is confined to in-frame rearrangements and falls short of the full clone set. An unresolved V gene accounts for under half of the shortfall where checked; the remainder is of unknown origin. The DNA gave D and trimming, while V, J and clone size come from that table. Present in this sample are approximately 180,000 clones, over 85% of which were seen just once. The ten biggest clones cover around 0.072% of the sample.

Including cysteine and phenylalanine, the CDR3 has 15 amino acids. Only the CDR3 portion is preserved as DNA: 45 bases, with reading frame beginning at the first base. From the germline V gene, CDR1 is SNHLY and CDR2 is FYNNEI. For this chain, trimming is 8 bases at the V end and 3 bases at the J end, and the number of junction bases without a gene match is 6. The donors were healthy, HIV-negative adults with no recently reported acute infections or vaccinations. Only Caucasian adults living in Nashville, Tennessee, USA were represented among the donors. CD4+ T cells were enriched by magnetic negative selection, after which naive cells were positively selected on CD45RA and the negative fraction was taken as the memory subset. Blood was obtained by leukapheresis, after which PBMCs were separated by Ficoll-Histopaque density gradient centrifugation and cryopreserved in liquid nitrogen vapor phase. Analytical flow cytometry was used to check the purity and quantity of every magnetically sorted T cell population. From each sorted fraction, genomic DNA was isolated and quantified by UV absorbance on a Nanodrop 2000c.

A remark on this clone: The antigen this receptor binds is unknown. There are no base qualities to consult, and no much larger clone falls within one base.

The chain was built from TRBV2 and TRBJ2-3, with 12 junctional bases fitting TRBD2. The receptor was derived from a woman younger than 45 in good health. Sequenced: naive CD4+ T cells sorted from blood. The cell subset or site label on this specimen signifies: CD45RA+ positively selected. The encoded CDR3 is CASLRTSGKTDTQYF. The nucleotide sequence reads TGTGCCAGCTTGCGGACTAGCGGGAAGACAGATACGCAGTATTTT.